This T cell receptor (beta chain) stems from a study of shared T cell receptors in the human thymus. Using immunoSEQ multiplex PCR, the repertoire was profiled, and TCRdb retains in-frame clones only, with some absent. The sample carries 700,000 or so clones, approximately 85% recorded once. V lost 0 bases and J 1 base, leaving 15 bases between the germline ends. The CDR3 contains 17 residues. Germline-derived CDR1 and CDR2 are GTSNPN and SVGIG (reference sequence). These same records also appear under a second study, on human thymus T cells. That work contributes: Donors were healthy Finnish infants having corrective surgery for congenital heart defects. Thymic tissue was derived from resections collected during corrective heart surgery. Apparent skewing of V and J gene usage characterized both thymic and blood repertoires. Unrelated individuals were reported by related research to share highly overlapping thymic repertoires.

Material: thymocytes. This sequence joins TRBV30 and TRBJ2-2; D is undetermined. The clonotype was recovered from a girl in the first two years of life with a congenital heart defect. This chain's CDR3 is CAWSVQVLQLNTGELFF. CDR3 sequence (DNA): TGTGCCTGGAGTGTACAAGTCTTACAGCTGAACACCGGGGAGCTGTTTTTT.